Here is one T cell receptor (beta chain) with its context. Its antigen is currently not known. No base quality values were provided; no much bigger clone lies one nucleotide off. The sample originates from a study of T cells after yellow fever vaccination (dated by TCRdb to about 2019). Context from the whole study: Libraries from fractions with low cell numbers were prepared with the SMART-Seq v4 Ultra Low Input RNA kit. To track T-cell clones before and after primary and booster YFV17D yellow fever vaccination, bulk TCR alpha and beta repertoires were sequenced longitudinally. Two healthy male donors, one aged 18 to 30 and one aged 30 to 40 years, made up the cohort. Blood samples were taken at several timepoints before and after primary and secondary immunization, and bulk PBMC replicates and cell subsets were isolated.

General findings and caveats noted by the study authors: Only a couple of donors were included in the study, so the extent to which the findings can be generalized is limited. A small fraction of clonotypes showed up in both the CD4 and CD8 compartments, probably as a result of convergent recombination. Computational filtering was required because FACS-sorted repertoires could contain abundant contaminating clonotypes from the bulk population. Compared with the primary T-cell response, the secondary T-cell response was faster but weaker, reaching its peak on day 5 rather than on day 15. After the booster, most clones that had expanded after primary vaccination were detected again (around 95% of CD4 and 88% of CD8), suggesting broad maintenance of memory.

Sequencer: Illumina NovaSeq 6000. TCR cDNA was synthesized by 5'RACE template switching, which introduced a universal primer site and unique molecular identifiers. cDNA synthesis was primed from both the TCR alpha and TCR beta constant segments. Two PCR steps were used to amplify libraries, with sample barcodes and sequencing adapters being added in the second step. Sequencing of the libraries was done on either Illumina HiSeq 2500 (2x100 bp) or NovaSeq (2x150 bp). As for the authors' bioinformatics: Demultiplexing of reads and collapsing into UMI consensus sequences were performed with MIGEC, and V(D)J alignment was carried out with MiXCR. Vaccine-responding clonotypes were defined with edgeR using replicate PBMC samples, requiring FDR below 0.01 and a log2 fold change above 5 up to day 15. Each bulk clonotype was labeled CD4 or CD8 based on which sequenced repertoire, CD4 or CD8, contained the clonotype at higher abundance. TCRdb reran the public reads through fastp at Q25 and MiXCR, keeping productive beta chains. Under each unique CDR3 protein, matching rows form one entry showing the most common genes and DNA. TCRdb assigned the V and J calls; the authors' analysis was not used. The sample contains some 340,000 distinct CDR3 sequences, around 10% of them found a single time. The ten largest clones represent under 4% of the sample.

Trimming removed 2 bases from V and 4 bases from J, leaving 13 bases between the germline ends. The germline V gene sets CDR1 to SGHRS and CDR2 to YFSETQ. From cysteine to phenylalanine, the CDR3 is 14 amino acids long. The DNA shown is the 42-base CDR3, in frame from base 1. Reading the label with the study, this specimen's treatment or condition is: live attenuated yellow fever vaccine strain. PBMCs were isolated from peripheral blood using a standard Ficoll-Paque protocol. Dynabeads CD4 and CD8 positive selection kits were used to isolate CD4 and CD8 T-cell fractions. TriZol was used to extract RNA from bulk PBMCs, from CD4 and CD8 fractions, and from dextramer-positive and dextramer-negative fractions.

The specimen was CD4+ T cells sorted from PBMCs, collected 45 days after the yellow fever booster vaccination. This TCR was sampled from a young man who received the YFV17D yellow fever vaccine. This sequence uses TRBV5-1 and TRBJ2-7; there is no confident call for the D gene. The CDR3 region reads CASSLDTNQYEQYF. The DNA sequence follows: TGCGCCAGCAGCTTAGACACCAACCAGTACGAGCAGTACTTC. Reference TRBV5-1 and TRBJ2-7 genes cover what lies past the CDR3, so the full variable domain is KAGVTQTPRYLIKTRGQQVTLSCSPISGHRSVSWYQQTPGQGLQFLFEYFSETQRNKGNFPGRFSGRQFSNSRSEMNVSTLELGDSALYLCASSLDTNQYEQYFGPGTRLTVT.